This entry lists 20 T cell receptor beta chains sequenced from one sample in a study of shared clonotypes between healthy human individuals. Assay used: immunoSEQ multiplex PCR; TCRdb lists only in-frame clones, some missing. This sample yields around 940,000 clones, of which approximately 80% are seen a single time; 1.5% belongs to the top ten. Specimen: memory CD4+ T cells sorted from blood. Subset here: CD45RA-negative fraction. The receptors here all came from a man younger than 30 in good health.

The chain couples TRBV7-2 to TRBJ2-1; D not resolved. The CDR3 is 13 amino acids. Per germline, CDR1 SGHTA and CDR2 FQGNSA. Trimming removed 4 bases from V and 4 bases from J, with 8 bases in between. The CDR3 here is CASSSHFYNEQFF. For the CDR3, the DNA is TGTGCCAGCAGCTCCCACTTTTACAATGAGCAGTTCTTC.

The rearrangement joins TRBV5-1 to TRBJ2-2, with D possibly matching TRBD2 (6 bases). Trimming left V 2 bases short and J 4 bases short, with 9 bases between. This CDR3 comprises 14 residues. Germline-derived CDR1 and CDR2 are SGHRS and YFSETQ. The DNA for the CDR3 is TGCGCCAGCAGCTTCCGGGGAGGCACCGGGGAGCTGTTTTTT. Translation: CASSFRGGTGELFF. Combining the CDR3 with reference TRBV5-1 and TRBJ2-2 gives the whole variable domain KAGVTQTPRYLIKTRGQQVTLSCSPISGHRSVSWYQQTPGQGLQFLFEYFSETQRNKGNFPGRFSGRQFSNSRSEMNVSTLELGDSALYLCASSFRGGTGELFFGEGSRLTVL.

This chain uses TRBV4-3 with TRBJ2-2, with 8 bases fitting TRBD2. Trimming cost V 3 bases and J 4 bases; bases outside gene matches: 4. The CDR3 has 15 amino acids. Germline CDR1 reads LGHNA; CDR2 reads YSLEER. CDR3 sequence (DNA): TGCGCCAGCAGCCAGGGGACTAGGAGCACCGGGGAGCTGTTTTTT. Translation: CASSQGTRSTGELFF.

In this sample, this clone turned up a few times. The V and J genes are TRBV30 and TRBJ1-1; a weak D match, TRBD1 (5 bases). In germline, CDR1 is GTSNPN, CDR2 SVGIG (reference sequence). The CDR3 runs 15 residues. CDR3 sequence: CAEMRAGLANTEAFF. The CDR3 region has the DNA TGTGCGGAGATGAGGGCAGGGCTTGCGAACACTGAAGCTTTCTTT.

The chain couples TRBV28 to TRBJ1-4; D possibly corresponds to TRBD1 (6 bases). Germline values: CDR1 MDHEN, CDR2 SYDVKM. The length of the CDR3 is 15 residues. The ends were cut back, 5 bases at V and 0 bases at J, with 10 bases in the middle. CDR3 amino acids: CASSIRQATNEKLFF. CDR3 bases: TGTGCCAGCAGTATCCGACAGGCAACTAATGAAAAACTGTTTTTT.

The chain combines TRBV10-2 with TRBJ2-3; TRBD2 might be the D (5 bases). Trimming removed 0 bases at V and 6 bases at J, with 16 bases between. The CDR3 extends over 16 amino acids. The V gene's germline CDR1 is WSHSY and CDR2 SAAADI. CDR3 protein: CASSESLRGTSDTQYF. The CDR3 DNA reads as TGCGCCAGCAGTGAGTCGCTACGGGGTACAAGTGATACGCAGTATTTT.

The chain uses TRBV9 and TRBJ1-4, with D tentatively TRBD1 (5 bases). This CDR3 region has 15 residues. CDR1 and CDR2 (germline): SGDLS, YYNGEE. V was trimmed by 3 bases and J by 1 base, leaving 10 bases between them. The CDR3 loop is CASSALGQTNEKLFF. For the CDR3, the DNA is TGTGCCAGCAGCGCCCTCGGACAAACTAATGAAAAACTGTTTTTT. The variable domain in full, with the rest retrieved from reference TRBV9 and TRBJ1-4, is DSGVTQTPKHLITATGQRVTLRCSPRSGDLSVYWYQQSLDQGLQFLIQYYNGEERAKGNILERFSAQQFPDLHSELNLSSLELGDSALYFCASSALGQTNEKLFFGSGTQLSVL.

The V and J genes are TRBV5-6 and TRBJ2-7, with 10 bases that match TRBD1. Germline V CDR1 and CDR2: SGHDT, YYEEEE. The V and J ends lost 1 base and 5 bases, in that order; junction bases with no gene match: 12. This CDR3 is 17 amino acids long. CDR3 in DNA: TGTGCCAGCAGCTTGTGGCTCCTGGGACAGGGGAAAGACGAGCAGTACTTC. Translating gives CASSLWLLGQGKDEQYF.

This clone appeared a single time. Other DNA sequences within the sample encode an identical CDR3. The gene calls are TRBV5-6 and TRBJ2-7; TRBD1 is a possible D gene (7 bases). The germline V gene encodes CDR1 SGHDT and CDR2 YYEEEE. CDR3 length: 12 amino acids. V was clipped by 5 bases and J by 3 bases, with 9 bases between them. As DNA, the CDR3 is TGTGCCAGCAGGCGGGACAGCTACGAGCAGTACTTC. The encoded protein is CASRRDSYEQYF.

V is TRBV11-2 and J is TRBJ1-3; TRBD1 is a possible D gene (5 bases). The CDR3 runs to 14 residues. Between the trimmed V and J ends, which lost 5 bases and 3 bases, there was a span of 11 bases. Germline V gene lookup returns CDR1 SGHAT and CDR2 FQNNGV. The CDR3 bases are TGTGCCAGCAGCCTGTGGGGCGTTGGAAACACCATATATTTT. It specifies CASSLWGVGNTIYF.

The chain has TRBV2 and TRBJ1-6, with a possible D match to TRBD1 (5 bases). The germline V gene encodes CDR1 SNHLY and CDR2 FYNNEI. V lost 6 bases and J lost 8, with 11 bases in between. This CDR3 contains 13 residues. In DNA, the CDR3 is TGTGCCAGCAGGTGGACACAGGATTCACCCCTCCACTTT. It is translated as CASRWTQDSPLHF.

The chain combines TRBV28 with TRBJ1-2; D uncertain. The germline CDR1 and CDR2 sequences are MDHEN and SYDVKM. CDR3 length equals 13 residues. The germline V and J ends were trimmed by 7 bases and 4 bases, with 13 bases remaining between them. The CDR3 reads CASINTGSYGYTF. The CDR3 nucleotides are TGTGCCAGCATAAACACGGGTAGCTATGGCTACACCTTC.

This chain joins TRBV19 and TRBJ1-5, with 8 bases identical to TRBD1. The CDR3 has 15 residues. Germline CDR1 is LNHDA and CDR2 is SQIVND (reference sequence). With V trimmed by 7 bases and J by 6 bases, 11 bases remained unmatched. CDR3 DNA sequence: TGTGCCAGTATTTGGGGACAGGAACGAGGTCAGCCCCAGCATTTT. The encoded protein is CASIWGQERGQPQHF.

The chain uses TRBV5-1 and TRBJ2-5; D unresolved. This CDR3 comprises 14 residues. Germline V gene data show CDR1 as SGHRS and CDR2 as YFSETQ. V lost 0 bases and J 3 bases, leaving 9 bases between the germline ends. DNA of the CDR3: TGCGCCAGCAGCTTGGTTATCTGGGAAGAGACCCAGTACTTC. It translates to CASSLVIWEETQYF.

This chain uses TRBV18 with TRBJ2-3; 14 nucleotides match TRBD2. Germline CDR1 is KGHSH and CDR2 is LQKENI. The CDR3 is 17 residues long. Trimming at V came to 2 bases and at J to 4 bases, leaving 5 bases not matched to a gene. The CDR3 here is CASSPGTSGGAADTQYF. The CDR3 DNA reads TGTGCCAGCTCACCAGGGACTAGCGGGGGCGCGGCAGATACGCAGTATTTT.

This clone was counted ten times or more. The DNA for the CDR3 is TGTGCCAGCAGTGGGAGCAAAAGGGGCGAGCAGTACTTC. The encoded protein is CASSGSKRGEQYF. The V gene is TRBV28, the J gene TRBJ2-7, with D possibly called TRBD1 or TRBD2 (5 bases each). CDR3 length: 13 amino acids. V was pared by 5 bases and J by 6 bases, with 14 bases between. The germline CDR1 and CDR2 sequences are MDHEN and SYDVKM.

The rearrangement uses TRBV4-3 and TRBJ1-4; D not resolved. CDR1 and CDR2 (germline): LGHNA, YSLEER. This CDR3 has 17 residues. Trimming removed 0 bases at V and 0 bases at J, with 11 bases between. CDR3 sequence: CASSQEADYSTNEKLFF. The CDR3 coding sequence is TGCGCCAGCAGCCAAGAGGCAGATTACTCAACTAATGAAAAACTGTTTTTT.

The V call is TRBV7-2, the J call TRBJ2-5; 9 bases fit TRBD1. After removal of 3 bases from V and 5 bases from J, the junction contained 10 bases not matched to a gene. This CDR3 contains 16 residues. Germline lookup yields CDR1 SGHTA and CDR2 FQGNSA. CDR3: CASSFSRDRVQETQYF. The CDR3 nucleotides are TGTGCCAGCAGCTTTTCCCGGGACAGGGTGCAGGAGACCCAGTACTTC.

The rearrangement uses TRBV5-3 and TRBJ2-3, with 8 nucleotides matching TRBD2. TRBV5-3 is an open reading frame whose function is uncertain. After removal of 4 bases from V and 0 bases from J, the junction contained 4 bases not matched to a gene. This CDR3 is 15 amino acids long. The CDR3 protein is CARSAPGGSTDTQYF. CDR3 bases: TGTGCCAGAAGCGCCCCGGGAGGGAGCACAGATACGCAGTATTTT.

The V and J genes are TRBV19 and TRBJ1-6; D unclear. Trimming left V 6 bases short and J 9 bases short, with 15 bases between. The CDR3 is made up of 14 amino acids. Germline V CDR1 and CDR2: LNHDA, SQIVND (reference sequence). The CDR3 region has the DNA TGTGCCAGTAGCCGTTCCGGGGATCGTTCACCCCTCCACTTT. Amino acid sequence: CASSRSGDRSPLHF.